A selection of T cell receptor beta chains follows, all from one sample in a study of cytomegalovirus exposure and HLA in healthy donors. Sequenced by immunoSEQ multiplex PCR; TCRdb stores in-frame clones only, minus some. The profile shows 95,000 to 150,000 clones, roughly 72% of them singletons. Sequenced: PBMCs. All receptors come from a man in his forties in good health and CMV-seropositive. The CDR3 runs from the conserved cysteine through the conserved F or W. Fields, in order: V gene, CDR3 protein.

V: TRBV7-9
CDR3: CASSLATGNQPQHF

V: TRBV7-6
CDR3: CASSFSDGAQHF

V: TRBV6-4
CDR3: CASSETGLGLAGADTQYF

V: TRBV7-2
CDR3: CASSSMTSGKNIQYF

V: TRBV6-5
CDR3: CASRSRGTLEAFF

V: TRBV7-2
CDR3: CASSSQGNEQFF

V: TRBV5-4
CDR3: CASSRDRGGHEQYF

V: TRBV10-3
CDR3: CAARGGPGRDDNEQFF

V: TRBV6-1
CDR3: CASTMGQGSNSPLHF

V: TRBV5-6
CDR3: CASSLGQQGPNTGELFF

V: TRBV15
CDR3: CATSRDGSGHQPQHF

V: TRBV7-9
CDR3: CASSSLGETQYF

V: TRBV9
CDR3: CASSVGAGRVNTEAFF

V: TRBV6-5
CDR3: CASSYSGQRSMVFF

V: TRBV7-9
CDR3: CASSVGGTDTQYF

V: TRBV5-7
CDR3: CASSLFLARRVSEQFF

V: TRBV29-1
CDR3: CSQSGGSYNEQFF

V: TRBV30
CDR3: CAWAPGEDEQYF

V: TRBV6-5
CDR3: CASTWGRGQENIQYF

V: TRBV30
CDR3: CAWSPRWTGNTEAFF

V: TRBV10-3
CDR3: CAISEETLSYTF